The rows below give T cell receptor beta chains drawn from one sample of a study of T cells in Graves' hyperthyroidism and ophthalmopathy. TCRdb itself ran the multiplex PCR reads through MiXCR, one entry per CDR3 protein. In the table there are about 260,000 distinct CDR3 sequences, less than 20% of which are singletons. The sequenced sample was blood. Every receptor here comes from a woman between 18 and 29 years old with Graves' ophthalmopathy. The CDR3 runs from the conserved cysteine through the conserved F or W. The order of the fields is D gene, clone size, J gene, V gene, CDR3 DNA, CDR3 protein. A D gene is named only where the DNA matches it firmly. Clone size, where shown, is once, few, many, or a class for clones that have expanded.

NA,many,TRBJ1-1,TRBV18,TGTGCCAGCTCAGCGAGGACGGATCCGAGCACTGAAGCTTTCTTT,CASSARTDPSTEAFF
TRBD2,many,TRBJ2-7,TRBV5-5,TGTGCCAGCAGCACGGGAGGGATTTCTCCAACCTACGAGCAGTACTTC,CASSTGGISPTYEQYF
NA,NA,TRBJ2-5,TRBV7-2,TGTGCCAACTCGCCCGGGGAACAAGAGACCCAGTACTTC,CANSPGEQETQYF
NA,few,TRBJ2-7,TRBV14,TGTGCCAGCAGAGCCCAAGGGTACGAGCAGTACTTC,CASRAQGYEQYF
NA,many,TRBJ2-1,TRBV7-9,TGTGCCAGCAGCCCCTTAGGACGGGACAATGAGCAGTTCTTC,CASSPLGRDNEQFF
TRBD1,many,TRBJ1-6,TRBV20-1,TGCAGTGCTAGAGATCCCGGACAGGGTGGGAATTCACCCCTCCACTTT,CSARDPGQGGNSPLHF
TRBD1,many,TRBJ1-5,TRBV28,TGTGCCAGCAGTTCCGGGACAGGGAGTTACAATCAGCCCCAGCATTTT,CASSSGTGSYNQPQHF
TRBD2,NA,TRBJ2-3,TRBV2,TGTGCCAGCAGTGAAAACTGGCGGGCTAGCGGGACCACAGATACGCAGTATTTT,CASSENWRASGTTDTQYF
TRBD2,many,TRBJ2-1,TRBV19,TGTGCCAGTCGCGACCTAGCGGAGGCGGGCTACAATGAGCAGTTCTTC,CASRDLAEAGYNEQFF
TRBD1,many,TRBJ2-2,TRBV5-1,TGCGCCAGCAGCCATAGGGGGCCTGGGGAGCTGTTTTTT,CASSHRGPGELFF
TRBD1,many,TRBJ2-7,TRBV5-8,TGTGCCAGCAGCTTATCACAGGGGACCTACGAGCAGTACTTC,CASSLSQGTYEQYF
NA,many,TRBJ2-4,TRBV5-6,TGTGCCAGCAGCTTGGGGGGAAACATTCAGTACTTC,CASSLGGNIQYF
NA,many,TRBJ2-2,TRBV19,TGTGCCAGTAGTAATACTTACTGGGACGACCCGCCGAACACCGGGGAGCTGTTTTTT,CASSNTYWDDPPNTGELFF
NA,many,TRBJ2-3,TRBV7-6,TGTGCCAGCAGCTCCATTGGAGGCACAGATACGCAGTATTTT,CASSSIGGTDTQYF
NA,many,TRBJ2-7,TRBV7-9,TGTGCCAGCAGCTTAGGGCTAGCGAGCTCCTACGAGCAGTACTTC,CASSLGLASSYEQYF
TRBD2,NA,TRBJ2-1,TRBV7-8,TGTGCCAGCAGCTTAATTAGCGGGGGGGCCGGTAATGAGCAGTTCTTC,CASSLISGGAGNEQFF
NA,many,TRBJ2-5,TRBV7-2,TGTGCCAGCAGCTTAGCGGGCTATACCCAGTACTTC,CASSLAGYTQYF
NA,many,TRBJ1-2,TRBV6-2/TRBV6-3,TGTGCCAGCAGTTACGATTCTGATACTTATGGCTACACCTTC,CASSYDSDTYGYTF
NA,many,TRBJ1-5,TRBV28,TGTGCCAGCAGTTCCCCCCTGGAGGGCAATCAGCCCCAGCATTTT,CASSSPLEGNQPQHF
TRBD1,few,TRBJ2-2,TRBV27,TGTGCCAGCAGTTTGATGACAGGGGGACCCGGGGAGCTGTTTTTT,CASSLMTGGPGELFF
NA,many,TRBJ2-3,TRBV9,TGTGCCAGCAGCGTACAATCCGGGCAGGCCGTAGTCACAGATACGCAGTATTTT,CASSVQSGQAVVTDTQYF
TRBD1,NA,TRBJ2-7,TRBV10-3,TGTGCCATCAGAAGGGACAGGGGACCCCACGAGCAGTACTTC,CAIRRDRGPHEQYF
NA,many,TRBJ2-2,TRBV28,TGTGCCAGCAGTTTACCACCCTGGGACTCCAGTTGGGCCGGGGAGCTGTTTTTT,CASSLPPWDSSWAGELFF
NA,many,TRBJ2-5,TRBV6-1,TGTGCCAGCAGTGAATACCCGCCCTCGTCCCGGGGGTGGGAGACCCAGTACTTC,CASSEYPPSSRGWETQYF
NA,many,TRBJ1-6,TRBV11-3,TGTGCCAGCAGCTTTACCGGGGATAATTCACCCCTCCACTTT,CASSFTGDNSPLHF
NA,many,TRBJ1-2,TRBV9,TGTGCCAGCAGCGGCCCGCGGCAGGGCGAGTCCTATGGCTACACCTTC,CASSGPRQGESYGYTF
TRBD2,many,TRBJ2-7,TRBV11-2,TGTGCCAGCAGCCCCCTATCGGCCTTAGCGGGAGGATTGTACGAGCAGTACTTC,CASSPLSALAGGLYEQYF
NA,few,TRBJ2-7,TRBV14,TGTGCCAGCAGCCAATTAATGGGAGTGACATCCTACGAGCAGTACTTC,CASSQLMGVTSYEQYF
TRBD1,many,TRBJ1-2,TRBV5-5,TGTGCCAGCAGCCTACCAACCGGGACAGGGTTTGGCTACACCTTC,CASSLPTGTGFGYTF
NA,many,TRBJ1-4,TRBV7-8,TGTGCCAGCAGCTTAGGACACTACTCAACTAATGAAAAACTGTTTTTT,CASSLGHYSTNEKLFF
TRBD2,many,TRBJ2-1,TRBV12-5,TGTGCTAGTGGTCCCACAGGACTAGCGGGAGGAACCGGTGAACAGTTCTTC,CASGPTGLAGGTGEQFF
NA,many,TRBJ1-2,TRBV24-1,TGTGCCACCAGTGATGAGGACAAGAACTATGGCTACACCTTC,CATSDEDKNYGYTF
NA,many,TRBJ2-1,TRBV27,TGTGCCAGCAGTTTACCTGGTCAGGGGCCTTACAATGAGCAGTTCTTC,CASSLPGQGPYNEQFF
NA,many,TRBJ2-3,TRBV20-1,TGCAGTGCTAAGCATGAGGTTCACACAGATACGCAGTATTTT,CSAKHEVHTDTQYF
NA,many,TRBJ2-1,TRBV6-1,TGTGCCAGCAGTTATATCGGGAGAGAGAACTACAATGAGCAGTTCTTC,CASSYIGRENYNEQFF
TRBD2,many,TRBJ2-4,TRBV4-2,TGTGCCAGCAGCCAAGTAGGGGACCTGGGTAGCGGGAAGGAGTACTTC,CASSQVGDLGSGKEYF
TRBD2,many,TRBJ2-3,TRBV12-3/TRBV12-4,TGTGCCAGCAGTTTAGATGTCGGGGGGAGCACAGATACGCAGTATTTT,CASSLDVGGSTDTQYF